This TCR beta chain was captured by sequencing in a study of cytomegalovirus exposure and HLA in healthy donors. Findings of the study overall: Beyond CMV serostatus, there was no information to go on about immune exposure.

This clone showed up just once. The target antigen is unknown. The PCR contained 60 Vbeta and 13 Jbeta primers. This table comes from immunoSEQ multiplex PCR, and its TCRdb copy is limited to in-frame clones, with some not included. The table lists 150,000 to 200,000 clones, 80% of them singletons. This CDR3 is 13 amino acids long. Trimming pared 5 bases from V and 1 base from J, leaving 11 bases between. Germline CDR1 SQVTM, CDR2 ANQGSEA. The specimen sequenced was PBMCs. The clonotype originates from a boy aged 5 to 17 in good health and CMV-seronegative. The chain couples TRBV29-1 to TRBJ1-1, with D maybe TRBD1 (6 bases). This CDR3 is CSVPGQSNTEAFF. The CDR3 DNA is TGCAGCGTTCCTGGACAGTCGAACACTGAAGCTTTCTTT.